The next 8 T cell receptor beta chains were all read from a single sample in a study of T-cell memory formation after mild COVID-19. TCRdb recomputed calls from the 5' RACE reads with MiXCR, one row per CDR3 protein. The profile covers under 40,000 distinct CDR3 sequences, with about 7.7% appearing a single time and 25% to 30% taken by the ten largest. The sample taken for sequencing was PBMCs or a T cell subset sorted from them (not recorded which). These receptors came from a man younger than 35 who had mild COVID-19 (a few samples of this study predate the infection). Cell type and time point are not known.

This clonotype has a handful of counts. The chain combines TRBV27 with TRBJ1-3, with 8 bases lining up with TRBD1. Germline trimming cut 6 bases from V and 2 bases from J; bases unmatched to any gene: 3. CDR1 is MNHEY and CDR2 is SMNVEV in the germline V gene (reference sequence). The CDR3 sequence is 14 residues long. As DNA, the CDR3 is TGTGCCAGCAGGCAACAGGGGGCTGGAAACACCATATATTTT. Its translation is CASRQQGAGNTIYF.

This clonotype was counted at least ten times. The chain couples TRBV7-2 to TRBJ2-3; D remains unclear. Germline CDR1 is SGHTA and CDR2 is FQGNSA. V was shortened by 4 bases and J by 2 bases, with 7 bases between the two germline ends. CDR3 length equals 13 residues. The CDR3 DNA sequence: TGTGCCAGCAGCTACGAATACACAGATACGCAGTATTTT. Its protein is CASSYEYTDTQYF. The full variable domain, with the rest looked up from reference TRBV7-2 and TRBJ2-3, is GAGVSQSPSNKVTEKGKDVELRCDPISGHTALYWYRQSLGQGLEFLIYFQGNSAPDKSGLPSDRFSAERTGGSVSTLTIQRTQQEDSAVYLCASSYEYTDTQYFGPGTRLTVL.

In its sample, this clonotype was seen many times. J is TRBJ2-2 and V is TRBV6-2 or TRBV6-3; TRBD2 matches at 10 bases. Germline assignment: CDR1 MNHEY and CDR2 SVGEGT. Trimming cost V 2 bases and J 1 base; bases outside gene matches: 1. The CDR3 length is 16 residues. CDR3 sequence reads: CASSYERGGNTGELFF. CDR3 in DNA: TGTGCCAGCAGTTACGAGCGGGGGGGGAACACCGGGGAGCTGTTTTTT.

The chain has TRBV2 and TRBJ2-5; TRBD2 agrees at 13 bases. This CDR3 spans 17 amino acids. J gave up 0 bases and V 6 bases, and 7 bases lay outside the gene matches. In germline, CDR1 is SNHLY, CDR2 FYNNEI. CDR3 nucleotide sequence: TGTGCCAGCAGCCCGGGACTAGCGGGGTGGGACCAAGAGACCCAGTACTTC. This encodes CASSPGLAGWDQETQYF.

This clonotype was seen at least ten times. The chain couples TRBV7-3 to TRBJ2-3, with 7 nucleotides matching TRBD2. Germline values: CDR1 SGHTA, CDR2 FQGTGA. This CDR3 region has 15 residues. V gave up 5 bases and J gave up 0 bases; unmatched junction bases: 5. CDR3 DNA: TGTGCCAGCAGCGGAAATAGCGGGAGCACAGATACGCAGTATTTT. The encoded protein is CASSGNSGSTDTQYF.

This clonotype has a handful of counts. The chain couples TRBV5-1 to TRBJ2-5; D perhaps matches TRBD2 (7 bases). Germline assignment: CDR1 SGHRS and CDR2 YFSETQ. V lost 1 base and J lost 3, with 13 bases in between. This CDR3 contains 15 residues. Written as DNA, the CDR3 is TGCGCCAGCAGCTTGCAAGGGGGGGCTGAAGAGACCCAGTACTTC. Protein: CASSLQGGAEETQYF.

CDR3 nucleotides: TGTGCCAGCAGCAAACGCCCGGCCACCGGGGAGCTGTTTTTT. As protein: CASSKRPATGELFF. The V call is TRBV7-3, the J call TRBJ2-2; no definite D call. The CDR3 has 14 amino acids. Germline lookup yields CDR1 SGHTA and CDR2 FQGTGA. Trimming shortened V by 5 bases and J by 4 bases, and 11 bases separated the two germline ends.

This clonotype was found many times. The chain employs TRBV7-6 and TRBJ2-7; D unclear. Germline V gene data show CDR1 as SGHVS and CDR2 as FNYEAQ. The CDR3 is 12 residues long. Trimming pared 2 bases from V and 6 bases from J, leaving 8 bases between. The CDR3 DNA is TGTGCCAGCAGCTTACGGCATACCGAGCAGTACTTC. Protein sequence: CASSLRHTEQYF.